This is a list of T cell receptor beta chains from one sample in a study of blood T cell repertoires in COVID-19. This table comes from immunoSEQ multiplex PCR, and its TCRdb copy is limited to in-frame clones, with some not included. The table records roughly 150,000 clones, around four fifths of them present only once. Sequencing was done on a sample of peripheral blood. The receptors were gathered from an elderly woman with acute or convalescent COVID-19. The CDR3 runs from the conserved cysteine through the conserved F or W. D genes are given only for firm matches. Clone size, where shown, is once, few, many, or a class for clones that have expanded.

J gene: TRBJ1-5
V gene: TRBV29-1
D gene: TRBD1
clone size: .
CDR3 protein: CSVTGTGGNQPQHF
CDR3 DNA: TGCAGCGTTACCGGGACAGGGGGCAATCAGCCCCAGCATTTT

J gene: TRBJ2-7
V gene: TRBV30
D gene: .
clone size: few
CDR3 protein: CAWGGTRGKFEQYF
CDR3 DNA: TGTGCCTGGGGGGGGACAAGGGGAAAGTTCGAGCAGTACTTC

J gene: TRBJ1-2
V gene: TRBV29-1
D gene: .
clone size: once
CDR3 protein: CSVGGSQANYGYTF
CDR3 DNA: TGCAGCGTGGGGGGTAGCCAAGCTAACTATGGCTACACCTTC

J gene: TRBJ1-3
V gene: TRBV9
D gene: TRBD1
clone size: .
CDR3 protein: CASSAGQGVAGNTIYF
CDR3 DNA: TGTGCCAGCAGCGCGGGACAGGGGGTCGCAGGAAACACCATATATTTT

J gene: TRBJ1-5
V gene: TRBV19
D gene: .
clone size: .
CDR3 protein: CASTPTTGDSNQPQHF
CDR3 DNA: TGTGCCAGTACCCCTACTACGGGGGATAGCAATCAGCCCCAGCATTTT

J gene: TRBJ1-2
V gene: TRBV5-1
D gene: TRBD1
clone size: .
CDR3 protein: CASRRTGADYGYTF
CDR3 DNA: TGCGCCAGCAGAAGGACAGGGGCCGACTATGGCTACACCTTC

J gene: TRBJ1-4
V gene: TRBV7-8
D gene: .
clone size: .
CDR3 protein: CASSLEGHLGNEKLFF
CDR3 DNA: TGTGCCAGCAGCTTAGAGGGACACCTCGGTAATGAAAAACTGTTTTTT

J gene: TRBJ2-1
V gene: TRBV29-1
D gene: .
clone size: .
CDR3 protein: CSVESNNEQFF
CDR3 DNA: TGCAGCGTTGAATCCAACAATGAGCAGTTCTTC

J gene: TRBJ2-7
V gene: TRBV18
D gene: TRBD1
clone size: .
CDR3 protein: CASSPTGGNEQYF
CDR3 DNA: TGTGCCAGCTCACCTACAGGGGGCAACGAGCAGTACTTC

J gene: TRBJ2-7
V gene: TRBV6-2/TRBV6-3
D gene: TRBD1
clone size: once
CDR3 protein: CASSPTGGKVAIVYEQYF
CDR3 DNA: TGTGCCAGCAGCCCCACAGGGGGCAAGGTTGCAATCGTCTACGAGCAGTACTTC

J gene: TRBJ2-3
V gene: TRBV30
D gene: .
clone size: .
CDR3 protein: CAWSVGGPVLSTDTQYF
CDR3 DNA: TGTGCCTGGAGTGTAGGGGGTCCCGTACTATCCACAGATACGCAGTATTTT

J gene: TRBJ1-1
V gene: TRBV19
D gene: .
clone size: .
CDR3 protein: CASINLGAKVTEAFF
CDR3 DNA: TGTGCCAGTATTAATTTAGGGGCGAAGGTGACTGAAGCTTTCTTT

J gene: TRBJ2-7
V gene: TRBV11-2
D gene: .
clone size: .
CDR3 protein: CASSLAGQSYEQYF
CDR3 DNA: TGTGCCAGCAGCTTAGCCGGACAGTCCTACGAGCAGTACTTC

J gene: TRBJ1-5
V gene: TRBV24-1
D gene: .
clone size: .
CDR3 protein: CATSDLQTGQPQHF
CDR3 DNA: TGTGCCACCAGTGATTTGCAAACGGGTCAGCCCCAGCATTTT

J gene: TRBJ2-5
V gene: TRBV19
D gene: TRBD1
clone size: .
CDR3 protein: CASSTTGTGVETQYF
CDR3 DNA: TGTGCCAGTAGTACGACCGGGACAGGGGTAGAGACCCAGTACTTC

J gene: TRBJ2-2
V gene: TRBV19
D gene: TRBD1
clone size: .
CDR3 protein: CASSFRTGGQDTGELFF
CDR3 DNA: TGTGCCAGTAGTTTCCGGACAGGGGGCCAGGACACCGGGGAGCTGTTTTTT

J gene: TRBJ2-7
V gene: TRBV7-9
D gene: TRBD1
clone size: .
CDR3 protein: CASSSRQGRDEQYF
CDR3 DNA: TGTGCCAGCAGCTCCCGACAGGGTAGGGACGAGCAGTACTTC

J gene: TRBJ2-1
V gene: TRBV6-5
D gene: .
clone size: .
CDR3 protein: CASSQGRGVVNEQFF
CDR3 DNA: TGTGCCAGCAGCCAGGGCAGGGGAGTTGTTAATGAGCAGTTCTTC